This T cell receptor beta chain originates from a study of OX40 agonist ivuxolimab in advanced cancers. The sample holds one count of this clone. Profiled with immunoSEQ multiplex PCR; TCRdb holds only in-frame clones, not every one. Of under 65,000 clones listed, 85% to 90% were seen once; the top ten hold approximately 11%. Per the germline V gene, CDR1 is SEHNR and CDR2 is FQNEAQ (reference sequence). With 7 bases removed from V and 3 bases from J, the gap between germline ends came to 18 bases. CDR3 size: 16 residues. This TCR was recovered from an adult with an advanced solid tumor such as melanoma, head and neck, liver or kidney cancer. The chain links TRBV7-9 to TRBJ2-2; D may match TRBD1 or TRBD2 (5 bases each). Sequenced here: CD4+ or CD8+ T cells sorted from blood, sampled in a trial of the OX40 agonist ivuxolimab. CDR3 sequence: CASTLTVGGDTGELFF. CDR3 in DNA: TGTGCCAGCACCCTGACAGTCGGAGGAGACACCGGGGAGCTGTTTTTT.